Shown below are 7 T cell receptor beta chains from a single sample sequenced in a study of shared clonotypes between healthy human individuals. TCRdb keeps only in-frame clones here, not all; method: immunoSEQ multiplex PCR. The top ten clones hold about 0.39% of a sample with approximately 2.1 million clones, 85% to 95% of them seen once. The source material was naive CD4+ T cells from PBMCs. Subset described: CD45RA+ positively selected. These receptors were collected from a man between 18 and 29 years old in good health. Some clones in this sample may be carry-over from other donors' samples.

The genes are TRBV11-2 and TRBJ2-3, with TRBD2 identical over 12 bases. Germline V gene sequence: CDR1 SGHAT, CDR2 FQNNGV. The CDR3 contains 17 residues. The V segment lost 2 bases and the J segment 3 bases; nucleotides outside the gene matches: 6. CDR3 residues: CASSLFASGRVTDTQYF. DNA for the CDR3: TGTGCCAGCAGCTTATTTGCTAGCGGGAGGGTTACAGATACGCAGTATTTT.

This clone was detected once. The V call is TRBV6-1, the J call TRBJ2-2, with 7 bases lining up with TRBD2. The CDR3 extends over 15 amino acids. Trimming took 3 bases from V and 6 from J; bases not matched to a gene: 7. Per germline, CDR1 MNHNS and CDR2 SASEGT. This CDR3 reads CASSDRLGLAGELFF. CDR3 coding DNA: TGTGCCAGCAGTGACCGACTCGGACTAGCCGGGGAGCTGTTTTTT.

This CDR3 is CASSLQGAYEQYF. The DNA for the CDR3 is TGTGCCAGCAGTTTGCAGGGAGCCTACGAGCAGTACTTC. The rearrangement uses TRBV28 and TRBJ2-7; D is tentatively TRBD1 or TRBD2 (5 bases each). From germline, CDR1 is MDHEN and CDR2 SYDVKM. The V gene lost 3 bases and the J gene lost 2 bases, with 8 bases spanning the gap. This CDR3 has 13 residues.

The J gene is TRBJ1-1, the V gene TRBV7-3; tentatively, D is TRBD1 (5 bases). Germline values: CDR1 SGHTA, CDR2 FQGTGA. V gave up 5 bases and J gave up 7 bases, with 17 bases separating them. The CDR3 contains 14 residues. CDR3 region: CASSTVKGSLEAFF. The CDR3 DNA sequence: TGTGCCAGCAGCACTGTGAAGGGGAGCCTTGAAGCTTTCTTT. The full variable domain, with the rest looked up from reference TRBV7-3 and TRBJ1-1, is GAGVSQTPSNKVTEKGKYVELRCDPISGHTALYWYRQSLGQGPEFLIYFQGTGAADDSGLPNDRFFAVRPEGSVSTLKIQRTERGDSAVYLCASSTVKGSLEAFFGQGTRLTVV.

The genes are TRBV6-5 and TRBJ1-1; D not certain. The germline V gene has CDR1 MNHEY and CDR2 SVGAGI. The V end lost 5 bases, the J end lost 1 base, and 14 bases lay between the germline ends. This CDR3 spans 15 amino acids. Here the CDR3 reads CASSRARRTNTEAFF. Here the CDR3 DNA reads TGTGCCAGCAGTCGCGCTCGACGGACGAACACTGAAGCTTTCTTT.

The rearrangement uses TRBV30 and TRBJ2-7; 11 nucleotides agree with TRBD2. Germline CDR1 GTSNPN, CDR2 SVGIG (reference sequence). After removal of 2 bases from V and 2 bases from J, the junction contained 2 bases not matched to a gene. The CDR3 covers 14 residues. CDR3 region: CAWSQGLAAYEQYF. For the CDR3, the DNA is TGTGCCTGGAGTCAGGGACTAGCGGCCTACGAGCAGTACTTC.

The chain carries TRBV6-5 and TRBJ2-3, with D possibly matching TRBD1 (5 bases). The CDR3 runs 14 residues. Trimming took 5 bases from V and 0 from J, leaving 9 bases between them. CDR1 MNHEY and CDR2 SVGAGI come from the germline V gene. The CDR3 here is CASSATGSTDTQYF. The CDR3, as DNA: TGTGCCAGCAGTGCAACAGGAAGCACAGATACGCAGTATTTT.